A single sample is the source of the 14 T cell receptor beta chains below, sequenced in a study of T cells in Graves' hyperthyroidism and ophthalmopathy. Amplified regions were TCR beta CDR3 sequences from RNA transcripts. When the TCR CDR3 underwent first-round RT-PCR, the HTBI primer set was used. TCRdb redid the calling of the multiplex PCR reads with MiXCR, one entry per CDR3 protein. The sample lists around 600,000 distinct CDR3 sequences, approximately 42% occurring once. Sequenced: peripheral blood or thyroid tissue (not recorded which). The receptor set was obtained from an adult man with Graves' disease, either hyperthyroidism or ophthalmopathy (not recorded which).

Remarks on this clonotype: A much larger clone differs by one base, so this may be a read error. The chain recombines TRBV10-3 with TRBJ1-2, with a tentative D call TRBD1 (6 bases). The germline CDR1 and CDR2 sequences are ENHRY and SYGVKD. The CDR3 has 13 residues. Here the CDR3 reads CAISESRGSGCTF. The CDR3 DNA is TGTGCCATCAGTGAGTCGAGGGGGTCAGGCTGCACCTTC.

This sequence joins TRBV13 and TRBJ2-7; TRBD2 aligns across 16 bases. CDR1 is PRHDT and CDR2 is FYEKMQ in the germline V gene (reference sequence). This CDR3 is 16 amino acids long. The CDR3 loop is CPALGTSGRDPYEQYF. The CDR3 nucleotides read TGTCCCGCCCTGGGGACTAGCGGGAGGGACCCCTACGAGCAGTACTTC.

This chain connects TRBV25-1 to TRBJ1-3; D uncertain. Deletions cut 5 bases from V and 0 bases from J, with 14 bases between. CDR1 is MGHDK, CDR2 SYGVNS, per germline. The CDR3 has 16 amino acids. CDR3 sequence (DNA): TGTGCCAGCAGTTACTCCCAGCCTATCTCTGGAAACACCATATATTTT. Amino acid sequence: CASSYSQPISGNTIYF.

This clonotype was seen ten or more times. This rearrangement joins TRBV29-1 to TRBJ1-1, with D uncertain. Per germline, CDR1 SQVTM and CDR2 ANQGSEA. The CDR3 is made up of 12 amino acids. V lost 5 bases and J lost 1, with 8 bases in between. CDR3 region: CSVREWNTEAFF. CDR3 in DNA: TGCAGCGTTAGAGAGTGGAACACTGAAGCTTTCTTT.

Written as DNA, the CDR3 is TGCGCCAGCAGCCAAGGCCCGATGGCCACTGAAGCTTTCTTT. Translation gives CASSQGPMATEAFF. This chain uses TRBV4-1 with TRBJ1-1; D call uncertain. Trimming removed 1 base at V and 4 bases at J, with 10 bases between. Germline CDR1 reads MGHRA; CDR2 reads YSYEKL. The CDR3 is made up of 14 amino acids.

This clonotype was seen more than once but under ten times. This chain uses TRBV6-2 or TRBV6-3 with TRBJ2-5, with 7 bases fitting TRBD1. J was trimmed by 1 base and V by 6 bases; bases with no gene match: 5. From germline, CDR1 is MNHEY and CDR2 SVGEGT. The CDR3 is made up of 14 amino acids. The CDR3 region is CASRSDRAQETQYF. In DNA, the CDR3 is TGTGCCAGCAGGTCCGACAGGGCCCAAGAGACCCAGTACTTC.

The V gene is TRBV9, the J gene TRBJ1-1; 7 nucleotides match TRBD1. Germline CDR1 is SGDLS and CDR2 is YYNGEE. The CDR3 consists of 16 residues. Trimming removed 0 bases from V and 1 base from J; junction bases left unmatched: 6. The CDR3 bases are TGTGCCAGCAGCGTAGACCCAGACAGGGAGAACACTGAAGCTTTCTTT. It encodes CASSVDPDRENTEAFF.

This clonotype occurred many times. The rearrangement links TRBV10-3 to TRBJ2-7, with 9 bases identical to TRBD1. Germline V gene sequence: CDR1 ENHRY, CDR2 SYGVKD. The CDR3 length is 13 residues. J lost 3 bases, V lost 6 bases, and 3 bases had no gene match. CDR3 amino acids: CAISADRGYEQYF. For the CDR3, the DNA is TGTGCCATCAGCGCGGACAGGGGCTACGAGCAGTACTTC.

CDR3 nucleotide sequence: TGCAGTGCTCGGCTGATAGGGGGCCTGGGGACTGAAGCTTTCTTT. Translation: CSARLIGGLGTEAFF. This chain uses TRBV20-1 with TRBJ1-1; 7 positions match TRBD1. The CDR3 is 15 residues long. Germline CDR1 DFQATT, CDR2 SNEGSKA (reference sequence). The junction had 14 bases not matched to a gene; V was cut back by 5 bases and J by 5 bases.

This chain uses TRBV5-6 with TRBJ2-7, with a tentative D call TRBD1 (5 bases). Trimming cost V 5 bases and J 1 base, with 13 bases left between them. The CDR3 loop spans 14 amino acids. Per the germline V gene, CDR1 is SGHDT and CDR2 is YYEEEE. This CDR3 reads CASSSPDRSYEQYF. The CDR3 DNA is TGTGCCAGCAGTTCTCCCGACAGATCCTACGAGCAGTACTTC.

The V gene is TRBV20-1, the J gene TRBJ1-4; D remains ambiguous. The CDR3 runs to 16 residues. Germline CDR1 and CDR2: DFQATT and SNEGSKA (reference sequence). V was clipped by 6 bases and J by 0 bases, with 17 bases between them. The CDR3 DNA sequence: TGCAGTGCACGGGCCCCCCTTCGCTCAACTAATGAAAAACTGTTTTTT. Translating it yields CSARAPLRSTNEKLFF.

Only a few counts were recorded for this clonotype. V gene TRBV14 combines with J gene TRBJ1-5; weak D call: TRBD1 (5 bases). The CDR3 runs 15 residues. Trimming removed 0 bases at V and 2 bases at J, with 8 bases between. Germline CDR1 SGHDN, CDR2 FVKESK. CDR3 residues: CASSQDGGGNQPQHF. DNA for the CDR3: TGTGCCAGCAGCCAAGATGGGGGTGGCAATCAGCCCCAGCATTTT.

About this clonotype itself: This may arise from a read error, as a much more abundant clone is one base away. A read error is likely, as this CDR3 ends without the conserved phenylalanine or tryptophan. The chain has TRBV7-2 and TRBJ2-7; 7 positions match TRBD1. This CDR3 contains 13 residues. V was clipped by 5 bases and J by 4 bases; unmatched bases: 5. The V gene's germline CDR1 is SGHTA and CDR2 FQGNSA. The CDR3 loop is CASSQTGTYEQYL. For the CDR3, the DNA is TGTGCCAGCAGCCAGACAGGGACGTACGAGCAGTACCTC.

This clonotype was recorded at least ten times. The chain links TRBV7-8 to TRBJ1-1; D is ambiguous. V lost 5 bases, J lost 3 bases, and 16 bases lay in between. Germline V gene lookup returns CDR1 SGHVS and CDR2 FQNEAQ. The CDR3 sequence is 15 residues long. CDR3 residues: CASSAARGLDTEAFF. In DNA, the CDR3 is TGTGCCAGCAGCGCTGCCCGGGGTTTGGACACTGAAGCTTTCTTT.